These 3 T cell receptor beta chains share one sample of origin, sequenced in a study of shared clonotypes between healthy human individuals. Profiling relied on immunoSEQ multiplex PCR, and the TCRdb table lists in-frame clones only, not all of them. This table has some 2.3 million clones, just over 90% appearing once. What was sequenced was naive CD4+ T cells from PBMCs. As to subset: CD45RA+ positively selected. These receptor sequences come from a man aged 18 to 35 in good health. Some clones in this sample may be carry-over from other donors' samples.

This chain connects TRBV6-1 to TRBJ2-7; D may correspond to TRBD1 or TRBD2 (7 bases each). In germline, CDR1 is MNHNS, CDR2 SASEGT. The CDR3 has 15 amino acids. V was cut by 10 bases and J by 2 bases, with 21 bases left in between. CDR3 nucleotides: TGTGCCATCCGACAGGGAGGACTAGGACCCTACGAGCAGTACTTC. Its translation: CAIRQGGLGPYEQYF.

A remark on this clone: Other nucleotide sequences in the sample specify the same CDR3. V gene TRBV7-9 combines with J gene TRBJ2-1; D is perhaps TRBD1 (6 bases). CDR1 is SEHNR, CDR2 FQNEAQ, per germline (reference sequence). This CDR3 is built from 15 residues. Between the trimmed V and J ends, which lost 4 bases and 1 base, there was a span of 11 bases. CDR3 nucleotide sequence: TGTGCCAGCAGCTCCAGGGGTTCTTCCTACAATGAGCAGTTCTTC. It is translated as CASSSRGSSYNEQFF.

This clone came up once. This chain joins TRBV9 and TRBJ2-7, with 8 bases aligning to TRBD1. CDR3 length: 14 residues. Trimming removed 0 bases from V and 5 bases from J; junction bases left unmatched: 4. CDR1 is SGDLS, CDR2 YYNGEE, per germline. The CDR3 nucleotides are TGTGCCAGCAGCGTAGGGACAGGGTGGGACGAGCAGTACTTC. Residues: CASSVGTGWDEQYF.